This TCR beta chain was sequenced during a study of CD8+CD57+ T cells in acquired aplastic anemia. Whole-study findings and limits: Controls did not differ significantly from patients in CD8+ Simpson's diversity.

For CDR3 and TCR beta VDJ profiling, genomic DNA was the template used. TCRdb re-called the reads with MiXCR, one entry per CDR3 protein. The table has 150,000 to 180,000 distinct CDR3 sequences, over 50% seen once. About this clonotype: Its antigen is currently unknown.

CD8+CD57+ cell expansion had been shown by flow cytometry in patients chosen for sequencing. The germline CDR1 and CDR2 sequences are SGDLS and YYNGEE. CDR3 length: 12 residues. With 4 bases removed from V and 8 bases from J, the gap between germline ends came to 13 bases. Source material: sorted CD4+, CD8+, or CD8+CD57+ T cells (not recorded which) from PBMCs. This sequence joins TRBV9 and TRBJ2-7; the D gene is possibly TRBD2 (5 bases). The TCR was taken from a human donor with aplastic anemia. CDR3 region: CASSQEGGQQYF. In nucleotides, the CDR3 is TGTGCCAGCAGCCAAGAAGGAGGACAGCAGTACTTC.